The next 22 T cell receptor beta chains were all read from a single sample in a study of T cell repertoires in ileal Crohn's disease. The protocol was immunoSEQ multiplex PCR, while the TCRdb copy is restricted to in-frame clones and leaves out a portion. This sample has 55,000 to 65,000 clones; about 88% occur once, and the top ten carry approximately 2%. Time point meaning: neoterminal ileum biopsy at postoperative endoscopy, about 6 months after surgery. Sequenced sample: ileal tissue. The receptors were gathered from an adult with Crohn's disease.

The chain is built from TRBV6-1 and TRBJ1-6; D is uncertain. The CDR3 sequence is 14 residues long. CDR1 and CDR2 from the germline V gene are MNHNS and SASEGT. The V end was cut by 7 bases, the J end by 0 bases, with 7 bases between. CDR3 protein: CASKLSSYNSPLHF. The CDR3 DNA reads TGTGCCAGCAAATTGAGCTCCTATAATTCACCCCTCCACTTT.

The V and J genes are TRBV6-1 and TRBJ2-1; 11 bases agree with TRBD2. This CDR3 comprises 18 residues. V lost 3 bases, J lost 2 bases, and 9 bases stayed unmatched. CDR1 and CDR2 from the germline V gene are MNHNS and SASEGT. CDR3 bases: TGTGCCAGCAGTGAGAACCTCGGGACTAGCGGCACCTACAATGAGCAGTTCTTC. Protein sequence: CASSENLGTSGTYNEQFF.

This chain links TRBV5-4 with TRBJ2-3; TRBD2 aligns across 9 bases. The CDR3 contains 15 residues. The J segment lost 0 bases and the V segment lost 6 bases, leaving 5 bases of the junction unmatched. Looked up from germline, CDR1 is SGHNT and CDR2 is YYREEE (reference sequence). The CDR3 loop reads CASTNSGGSTDTQYF. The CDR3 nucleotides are TGTGCCAGCACCAATAGCGGGGGTAGCACAGATACGCAGTATTTT.

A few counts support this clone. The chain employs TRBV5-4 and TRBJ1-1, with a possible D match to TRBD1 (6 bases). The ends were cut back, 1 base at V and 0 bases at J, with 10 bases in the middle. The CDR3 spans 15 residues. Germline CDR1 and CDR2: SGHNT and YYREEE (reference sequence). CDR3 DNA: TGTGCCAGCAGCTTGCAGGGACAAATGAACACTGAAGCTTTCTTT. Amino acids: CASSLQGQMNTEAFF.

The CDR3 reads CASSYGGTDEAFF. The CDR3 DNA reads as TGTGCCAGCAGTTACGGGGGGACGGATGAAGCTTTCTTT. The chain links TRBV6-5 to TRBJ1-1; a weak D match, TRBD1 (5 bases). Germline V CDR1 and CDR2: MNHEY, SVGAGI. This CDR3 has 13 amino acids. V shed 2 bases and J shed 7 bases, with 11 bases lying between them.

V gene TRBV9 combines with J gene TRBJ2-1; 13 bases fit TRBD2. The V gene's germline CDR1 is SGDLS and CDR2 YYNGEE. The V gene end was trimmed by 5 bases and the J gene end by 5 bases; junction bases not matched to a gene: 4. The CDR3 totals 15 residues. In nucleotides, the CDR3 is TGTGCCAGCAGGGGGACTAGCGGGGACCACAATGAGCAGTTCTTC. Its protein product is CASRGTSGDHNEQFF.

CDR3 region: CATSRDPGGYNEQFF. The CDR3 nucleotides read TGTGCCACCAGCAGAGATCCCGGGGGCTACAATGAGCAGTTCTTC. The chain carries TRBV15 and TRBJ2-1; D possibly corresponds to TRBD2 (6 bases). Germline V gene lookup returns CDR1 LNHNV and CDR2 YYDKDF (reference sequence). With 0 bases removed from V and 3 bases from J, the gap between germline ends came to 9 bases. CDR3 length: 15 residues.

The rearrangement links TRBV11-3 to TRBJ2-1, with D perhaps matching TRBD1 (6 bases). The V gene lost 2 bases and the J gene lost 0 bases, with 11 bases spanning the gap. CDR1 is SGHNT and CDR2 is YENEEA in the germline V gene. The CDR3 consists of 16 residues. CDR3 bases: TGTGCCAGCAGCTTAAGGGGGACGAGCTCCTACAATGAGCAGTTCTTC. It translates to CASSLRGTSSYNEQFF. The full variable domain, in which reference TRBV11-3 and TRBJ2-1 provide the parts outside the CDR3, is EAGVVQSPRYKIIEKKQPVAFWCNPISGHNTLYWYLQNLGQGPELLIRYENEEAVDDSQLPKDRFSAERLKGVDSTLKIQPAELGDSAVYLCASSLRGTSSYNEQFFGPGTRLTVL.

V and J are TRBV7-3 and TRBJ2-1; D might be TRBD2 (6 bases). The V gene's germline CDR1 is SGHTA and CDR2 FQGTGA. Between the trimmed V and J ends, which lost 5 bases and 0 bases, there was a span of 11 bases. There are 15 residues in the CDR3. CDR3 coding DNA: TGTGCCAGCAGCGCGGGACTGAGCTCCTACAATGAGCAGTTCTTC. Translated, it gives CASSAGLSSYNEQFF. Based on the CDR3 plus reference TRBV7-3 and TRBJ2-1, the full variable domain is GAGVSQTPSNKVTEKGKYVELRCDPISGHTALYWYRQSLGQGPEFLIYFQGTGAADDSGLPNDRFFAVRPEGSVSTLKIQRTERGDSAVYLCASSAGLSSYNEQFFGPGTRLTVL.

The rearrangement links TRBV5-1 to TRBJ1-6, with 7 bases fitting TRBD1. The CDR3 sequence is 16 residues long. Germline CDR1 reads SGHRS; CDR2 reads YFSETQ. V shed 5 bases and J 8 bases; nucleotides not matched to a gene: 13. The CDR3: CASSSSGAGGDSPLHF. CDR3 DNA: TGCGCCAGCAGTAGTTCCGGGGCAGGGGGTGATTCACCCCTCCACTTT.

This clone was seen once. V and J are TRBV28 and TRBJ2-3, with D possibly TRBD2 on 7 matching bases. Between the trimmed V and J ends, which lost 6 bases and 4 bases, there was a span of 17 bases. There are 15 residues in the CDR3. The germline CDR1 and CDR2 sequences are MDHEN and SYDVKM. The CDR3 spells CASRVQPGGPDTQYF. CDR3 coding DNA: TGTGCCAGCAGAGTTCAGCCCGGGGGGCCAGATACGCAGTATTTT.

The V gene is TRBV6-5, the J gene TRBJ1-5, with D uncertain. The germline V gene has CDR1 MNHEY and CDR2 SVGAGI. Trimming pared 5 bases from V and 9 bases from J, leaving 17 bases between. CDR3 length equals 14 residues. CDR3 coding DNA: TGTGCCAGCAGTCTCGAAAACTCTGGAGGGCCCCAGCATTTT. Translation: CASSLENSGGPQHF.

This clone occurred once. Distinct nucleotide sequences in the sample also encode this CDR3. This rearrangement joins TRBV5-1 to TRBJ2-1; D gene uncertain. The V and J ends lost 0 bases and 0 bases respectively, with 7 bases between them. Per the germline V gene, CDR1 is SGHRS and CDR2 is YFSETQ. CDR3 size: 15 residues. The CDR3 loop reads CASSLDGNSYNEQFF. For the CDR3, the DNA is TGCGCCAGCAGCTTGGATGGCAACTCCTACAATGAGCAGTTCTTC.

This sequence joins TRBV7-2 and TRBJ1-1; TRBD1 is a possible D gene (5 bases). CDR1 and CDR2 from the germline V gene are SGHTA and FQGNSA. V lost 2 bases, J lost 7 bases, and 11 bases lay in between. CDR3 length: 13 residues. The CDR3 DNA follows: TGTGCCAGCAGCTTATTGCAGGGCAGTGAAGCTTTCTTT. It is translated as CASSLLQGSEAFF.

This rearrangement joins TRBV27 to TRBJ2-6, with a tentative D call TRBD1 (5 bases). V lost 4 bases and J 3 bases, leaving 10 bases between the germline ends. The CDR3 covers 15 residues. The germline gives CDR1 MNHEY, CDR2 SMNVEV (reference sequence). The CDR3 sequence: CASSWQGRGANVLTF. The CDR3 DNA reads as TGTGCCAGCAGTTGGCAGGGTCGTGGGGCCAACGTCCTGACTTTC.

The CDR3 region has the DNA TGTGCCAGCAGCTTAGGCCAGGGGCACACTGAAGCTTTCTTT. Translating gives CASSLGQGHTEAFF. The chain links TRBV11-2 to TRBJ1-1; D may be TRBD1 (6 bases). From germline, CDR1 is SGHAT and CDR2 FQNNGV. The CDR3 extends over 14 amino acids. Trimming took 1 base from V and 3 from J, leaving 9 bases between them.

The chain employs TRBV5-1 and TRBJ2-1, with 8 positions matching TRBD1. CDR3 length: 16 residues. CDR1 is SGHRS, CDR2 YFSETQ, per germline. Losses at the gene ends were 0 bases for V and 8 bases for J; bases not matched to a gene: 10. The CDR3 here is CASSLELRQGRHEQFF. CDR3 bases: TGCGCCAGCAGCTTGGAACTGAGACAGGGGCGACATGAGCAGTTCTTC.

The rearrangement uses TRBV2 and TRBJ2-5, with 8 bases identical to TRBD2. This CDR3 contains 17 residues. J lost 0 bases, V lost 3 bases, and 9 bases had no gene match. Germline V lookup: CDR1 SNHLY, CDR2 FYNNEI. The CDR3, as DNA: TGTGCCAGCAGTGACGAGGAGAGCGGGGGATACCAAGAGACCCAGTACTTC. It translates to CASSDEESGGYQETQYF. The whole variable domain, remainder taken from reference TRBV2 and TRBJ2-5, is EPEVTQTPSHQVTQMGQEVILRCVPISNHLYFYWYRQILGQKVEFLVSFYNNEISEKSEIFDDQFSVERPDGSNFTLKIRSTKLEDSAMYFCASSDEESGGYQETQYFGPGTRLLVL.

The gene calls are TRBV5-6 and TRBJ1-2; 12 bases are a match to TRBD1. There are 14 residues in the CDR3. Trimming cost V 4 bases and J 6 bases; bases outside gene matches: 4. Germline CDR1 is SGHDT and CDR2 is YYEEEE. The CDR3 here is CASSLGTGGNGYTF. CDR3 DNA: TGTGCCAGCAGCCTAGGGACAGGGGGCAATGGCTACACCTTC.

CDR3 DNA: TGCAGCGTAGAACTACCGGGAGGTGGGATGAGGGAGCAGTACTTC. Translated: CSVELPGGGMREQYF. This sequence joins TRBV29-1 and TRBJ2-7; 7 positions agree with TRBD2. CDR1 and CDR2 (germline): SQVTM, ANQGSEA. Trimming cost V 6 bases and J 7 bases; bases outside gene matches: 18. The CDR3 has 15 amino acids.

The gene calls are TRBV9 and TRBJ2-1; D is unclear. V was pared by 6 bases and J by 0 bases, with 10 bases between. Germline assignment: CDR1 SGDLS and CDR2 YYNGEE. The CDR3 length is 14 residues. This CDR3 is CASKPSNSYNEQFF. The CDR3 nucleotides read TGTGCCAGCAAACCTAGTAACTCCTACAATGAGCAGTTCTTC.

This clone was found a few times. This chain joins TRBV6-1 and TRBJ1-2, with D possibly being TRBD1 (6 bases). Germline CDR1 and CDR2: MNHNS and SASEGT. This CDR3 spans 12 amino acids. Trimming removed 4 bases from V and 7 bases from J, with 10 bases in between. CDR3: CASSGYRAGYTF. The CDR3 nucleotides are TGTGCCAGCAGTGGCTACAGGGCTGGCTACACCTTC.